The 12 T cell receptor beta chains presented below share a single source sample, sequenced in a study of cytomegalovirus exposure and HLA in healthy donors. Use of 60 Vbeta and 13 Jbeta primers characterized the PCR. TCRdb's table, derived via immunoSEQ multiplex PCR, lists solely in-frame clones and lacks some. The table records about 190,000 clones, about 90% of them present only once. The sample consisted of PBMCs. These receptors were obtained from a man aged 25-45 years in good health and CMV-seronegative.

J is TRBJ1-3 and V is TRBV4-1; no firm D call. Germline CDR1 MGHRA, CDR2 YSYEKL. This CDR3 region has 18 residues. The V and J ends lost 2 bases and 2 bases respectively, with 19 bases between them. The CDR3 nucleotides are TGCGCCAGCAGCCAACTTCCGCCTCGTGGAGCGGCTGGAAACACCATATATTTT. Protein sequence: CASSQLPPRGAAGNTIYF.

CDR3 in DNA: TGTGCCAGCAGCTCAAAGAGTTATTACAATGAGCAGTTCTTC. It is translated as CASSSKSYYNEQFF. The chain employs TRBV11-2 and TRBJ2-1; D gene unclear. The CDR3 is 14 amino acids. Germline V gene data show CDR1 as SGHAT and CDR2 as FQNNGV. Between the trimmed V and J ends, which lost 4 bases and 4 bases, there was a span of 11 bases.

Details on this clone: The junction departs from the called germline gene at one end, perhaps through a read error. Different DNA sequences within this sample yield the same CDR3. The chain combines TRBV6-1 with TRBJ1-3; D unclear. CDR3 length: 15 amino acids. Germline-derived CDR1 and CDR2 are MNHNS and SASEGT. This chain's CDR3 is CASSEAGGGGNTIYF. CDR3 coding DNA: TGCGCCAGCAGTGAAGCGGGTGGAGGTGGAAACACCATATATTTT.

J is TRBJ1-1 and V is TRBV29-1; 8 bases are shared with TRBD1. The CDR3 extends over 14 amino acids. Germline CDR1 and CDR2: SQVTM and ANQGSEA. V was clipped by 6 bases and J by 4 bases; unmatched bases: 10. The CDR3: CSVSPQGAFTEAFF. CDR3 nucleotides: TGCAGCGTATCCCCTCAGGGGGCTTTCACTGAAGCTTTCTTT.

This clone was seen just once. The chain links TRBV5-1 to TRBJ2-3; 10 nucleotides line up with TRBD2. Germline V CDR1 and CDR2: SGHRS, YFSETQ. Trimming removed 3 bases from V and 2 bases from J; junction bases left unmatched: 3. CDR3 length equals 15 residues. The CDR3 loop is CASSSLAGPTDTQYF. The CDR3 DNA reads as TGCGCCAGCAGCTCACTAGCGGGGCCCACAGATACGCAGTATTTT.

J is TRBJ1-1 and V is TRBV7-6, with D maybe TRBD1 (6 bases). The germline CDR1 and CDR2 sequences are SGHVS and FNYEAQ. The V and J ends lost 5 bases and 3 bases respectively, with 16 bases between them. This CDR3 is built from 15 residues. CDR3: CASSPGGASYTEAFF. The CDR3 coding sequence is TGTGCCAGCAGCCCCGGGGGGGCTAGTTACACTGAAGCTTTCTTT.

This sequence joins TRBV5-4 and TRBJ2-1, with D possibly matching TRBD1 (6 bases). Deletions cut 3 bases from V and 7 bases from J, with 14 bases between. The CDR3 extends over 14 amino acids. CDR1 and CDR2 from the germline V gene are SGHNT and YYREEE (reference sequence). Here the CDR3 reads CASSSGQLSNEQFF. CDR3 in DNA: TGTGCCAGCAGCTCCGGACAGCTTTCAAATGAGCAGTTCTTC.

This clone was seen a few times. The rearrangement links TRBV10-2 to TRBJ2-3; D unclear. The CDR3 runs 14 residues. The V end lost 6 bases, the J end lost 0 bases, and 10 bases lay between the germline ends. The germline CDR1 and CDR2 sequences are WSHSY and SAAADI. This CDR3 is CASRSESSTDTQYF. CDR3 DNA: TGCGCCAGCAGAAGCGAGTCTAGCACAGATACGCAGTATTTT.

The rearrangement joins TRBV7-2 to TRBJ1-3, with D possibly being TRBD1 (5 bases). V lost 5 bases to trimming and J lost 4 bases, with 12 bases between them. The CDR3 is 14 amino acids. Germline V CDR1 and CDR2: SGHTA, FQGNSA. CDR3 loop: CASSSRVGGNTIYF. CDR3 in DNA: TGTGCCAGCAGCAGCAGGGTTGGCGGAAACACCATATATTTT. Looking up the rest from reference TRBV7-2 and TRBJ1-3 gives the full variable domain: GAGVSQSPSNKVTEKGKDVELRCDPISGHTALYWYRQSLGQGLEFLIYFQGNSAPDKSGLPSDRFSAERTGGSVSTLTIQRTQQEDSAVYLCASSSRVGGNTIYFGEGSWLTVV.

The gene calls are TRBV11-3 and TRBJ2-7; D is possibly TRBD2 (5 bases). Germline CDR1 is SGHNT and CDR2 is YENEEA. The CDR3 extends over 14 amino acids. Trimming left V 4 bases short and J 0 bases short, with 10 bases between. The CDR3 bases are TGTGCCAGCAGCTCCGGGGATCTCTCCTACGAGCAGTACTTC. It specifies CASSSGDLSYEQYF.

CDR3 amino acids: CASSPPGSTPNTEAFF. The DNA for the CDR3 is TGTGCCAGCAGCCCTCCGGGGTCCACCCCGAACACTGAAGCTTTCTTT. The chain is built from TRBV7-9 and TRBJ1-1; D gene ambiguous. In germline, CDR1 is SEHNR, CDR2 FQNEAQ (reference sequence). Trimming shortened V by 5 bases and J by 1 base, and 17 bases separated the two germline ends. CDR3 length: 16 amino acids.

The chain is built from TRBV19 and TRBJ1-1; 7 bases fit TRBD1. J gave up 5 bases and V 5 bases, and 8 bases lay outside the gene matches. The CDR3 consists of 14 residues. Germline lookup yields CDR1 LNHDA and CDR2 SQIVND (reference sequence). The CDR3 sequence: CASSPRQGGTEAFF. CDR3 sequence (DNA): TGTGCCAGTAGTCCGCGACAGGGTGGAACTGAAGCTTTCTTT.